The entry that follows covers one TCR beta chain sequence. Its antigen is currently unknown. The data belong to a study of molecular identifiers for immune sequencing clone quantification. Study summary: In replicates, RNA from roughly 21,000 or 96,000 naive CD8 cells was divided five ways and four parts were sequenced. The study, taken as a whole, reports: Barcode-sharing identical TCR molecules could underestimate highly expanded clone sizes.

Germline V gives CDR1 MNHEY, CDR2 SMNVEV (reference sequence). V was pared by 4 bases and J by 1 base, with 15 bases between. The CDR3 has 16 amino acids. It was from around 20,000 to 1,000,000 sorted cells, with 10%, 30% or 50% RNA, that naive CD8 libraries came. The bulk TCR libraries were made with methods described before and with listed TCR primers. TCRdb independently ran MiXCR on the PCR reads; one entry per CDR3 protein. The sample shows some 680,000 distinct CDR3 sequences, 25% of them seen only once. This receptor was identified in a human donor in good health. Some libraries in this study had Jurkat cell RNA spiked in. The sample consisted of naive CD8+ T cells from blood, with Jurkat cell RNA spiked in. Documented subset: FACS-sorted CD8+CD4-CCR7+CD45RA+ naive T cells. This sequence joins TRBV27 and TRBJ2-3; D not resolved. This CDR3 reads CASSSLGSVGTDTQYF. In DNA, the CDR3 is TGTGCCAGCAGTTCCCTCGGTTCCGTGGGCACAGATACGCAGTATTTT.